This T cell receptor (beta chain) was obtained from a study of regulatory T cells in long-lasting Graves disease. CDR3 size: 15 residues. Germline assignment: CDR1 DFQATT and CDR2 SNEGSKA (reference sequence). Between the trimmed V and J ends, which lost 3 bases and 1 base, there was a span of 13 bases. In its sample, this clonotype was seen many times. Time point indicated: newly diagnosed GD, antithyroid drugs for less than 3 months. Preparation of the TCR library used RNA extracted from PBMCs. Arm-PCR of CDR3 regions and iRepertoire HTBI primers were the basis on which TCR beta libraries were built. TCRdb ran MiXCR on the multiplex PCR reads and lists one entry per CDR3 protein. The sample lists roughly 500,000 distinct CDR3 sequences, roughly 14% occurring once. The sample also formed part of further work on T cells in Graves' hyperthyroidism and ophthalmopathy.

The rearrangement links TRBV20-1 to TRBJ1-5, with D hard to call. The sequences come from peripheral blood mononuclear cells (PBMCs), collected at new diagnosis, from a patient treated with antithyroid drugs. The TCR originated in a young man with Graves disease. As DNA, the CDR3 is TGCAGTGCTAGTGGGCCTCGGAGGAGCAATCAGCCCCAGCATTTT. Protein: CSASGPRRSNQPQHF.